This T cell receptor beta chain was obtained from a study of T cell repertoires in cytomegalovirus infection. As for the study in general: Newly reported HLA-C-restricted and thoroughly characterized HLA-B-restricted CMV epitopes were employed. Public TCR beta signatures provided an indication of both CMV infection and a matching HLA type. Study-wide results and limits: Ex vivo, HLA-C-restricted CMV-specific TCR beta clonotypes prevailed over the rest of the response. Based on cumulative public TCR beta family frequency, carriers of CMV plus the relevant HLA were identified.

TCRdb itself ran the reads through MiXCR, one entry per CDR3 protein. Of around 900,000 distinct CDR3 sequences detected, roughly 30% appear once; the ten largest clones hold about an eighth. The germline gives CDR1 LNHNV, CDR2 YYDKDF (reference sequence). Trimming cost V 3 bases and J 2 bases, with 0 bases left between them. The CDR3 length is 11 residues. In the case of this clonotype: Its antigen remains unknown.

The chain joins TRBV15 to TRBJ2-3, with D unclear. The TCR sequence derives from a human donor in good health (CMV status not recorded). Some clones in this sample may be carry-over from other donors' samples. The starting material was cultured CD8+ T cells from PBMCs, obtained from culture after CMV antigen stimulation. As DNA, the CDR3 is TGTGCCACCAGCAGCACAGATACGCAGTATTTT. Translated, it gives CATSSTDTQYF. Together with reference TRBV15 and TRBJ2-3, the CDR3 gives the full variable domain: DAMVIQNPRYQVTQFGKPVTLSCSQTLNHNVMYWYQQKSSQAPKLLFHYYDKDFNNEADTPDNFQSRRPNTSFCFLDIRSPGLGDTAMYLCATSSTDTQYFGPGTRLTVL.